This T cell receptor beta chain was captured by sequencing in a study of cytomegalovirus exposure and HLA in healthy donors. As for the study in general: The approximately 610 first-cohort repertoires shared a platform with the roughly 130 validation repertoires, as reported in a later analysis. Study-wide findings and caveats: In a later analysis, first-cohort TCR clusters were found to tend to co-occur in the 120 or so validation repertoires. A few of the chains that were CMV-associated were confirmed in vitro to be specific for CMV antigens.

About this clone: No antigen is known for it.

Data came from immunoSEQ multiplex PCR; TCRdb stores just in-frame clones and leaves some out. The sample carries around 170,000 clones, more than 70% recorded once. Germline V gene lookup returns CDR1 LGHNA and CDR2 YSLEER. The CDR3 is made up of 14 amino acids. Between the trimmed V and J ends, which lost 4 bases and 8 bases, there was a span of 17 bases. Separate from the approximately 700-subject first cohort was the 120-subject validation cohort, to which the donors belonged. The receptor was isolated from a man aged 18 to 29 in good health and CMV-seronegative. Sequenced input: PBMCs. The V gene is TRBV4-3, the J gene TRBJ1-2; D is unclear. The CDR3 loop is CASSPNRWAGGYTF. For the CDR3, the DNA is TGCGCCAGCAGCCCCAACCGCTGGGCGGGCGGCTACACCTTC.